The present T cell receptor beta chain was sequenced within a study of a mutant IDH1 vaccine in newly diagnosed glioma. Profiled with immunoSEQ multiplex PCR; TCRdb holds only in-frame clones, not every one. The table shows tens of thousands of clones, with about four fifths occurring only once. About this clone: What it binds is unknown.

V lost 0 bases, J lost 5 bases, and 5 bases lay in between. Germline values: CDR1 SGHDT, CDR2 YYEEEE. This CDR3 contains 12 residues. As to time point: week 11, during vaccination. Alongside topical imiquimod, each dose of vaccine comprised 300 ug of mutant IDH1 20-mer peptide. Material: PBMCs, obtained from a glioma patient whose treatment included an IDH1 peptide vaccine. This TCR derives from a man in his fifties or sixties with glioma. J is TRBJ2-5 and V is TRBV5-6, with D hard to call. DNA for the CDR3: TGTGCCAGCAGCTTGGCCGGTGAGACCCAGTACTTC. Translation gives CASSLAGETQYF.